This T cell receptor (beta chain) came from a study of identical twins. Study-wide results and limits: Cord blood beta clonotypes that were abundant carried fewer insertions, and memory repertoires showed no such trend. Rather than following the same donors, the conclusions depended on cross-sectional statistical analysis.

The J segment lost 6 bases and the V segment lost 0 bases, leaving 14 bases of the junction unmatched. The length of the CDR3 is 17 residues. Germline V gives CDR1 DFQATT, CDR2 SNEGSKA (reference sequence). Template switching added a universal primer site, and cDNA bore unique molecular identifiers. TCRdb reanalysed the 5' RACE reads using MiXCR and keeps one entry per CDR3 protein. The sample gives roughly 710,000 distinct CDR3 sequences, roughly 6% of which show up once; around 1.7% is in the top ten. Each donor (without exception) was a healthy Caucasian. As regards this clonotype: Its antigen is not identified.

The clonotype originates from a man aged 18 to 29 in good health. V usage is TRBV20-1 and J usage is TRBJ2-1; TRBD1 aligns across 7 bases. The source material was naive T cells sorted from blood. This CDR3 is CSARDHGTGSGGNEQFF. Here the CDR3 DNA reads TGCAGTGCTAGAGATCATGGCACGGGATCAGGGGGCAATGAGCAGTTCTTC.